This entry lists 17 T cell receptor beta chains sequenced from one sample in a study of CD8+CD57+ T cells in acquired aplastic anemia. Genomic DNA was employed as the template in profiling TCR beta VDJ and CDR3. In TCRdb, the reads were re-called with MiXCR into one record per CDR3 protein. This sample yields about 210,000 distinct CDR3 sequences, of which approximately 35% are seen a single time; 1% to 1.3% belongs to the top ten. The sequenced material came from sorted CD4+, CD8+, or CD8+CD57+ T cells (not recorded which) from PBMCs. These receptors were collected from a human donor in good health, serving as a control.

A remark on this clonotype: Since a much larger clone is just one base distant, this may be a read error. The chain is built from TRBV11-3 and TRBJ2-3; D is unresolved. From germline, CDR1 is SGHNT and CDR2 YENEEA. The CDR3 runs to 12 residues. The CDR3 DNA reads as TGTGCCGGCAGCTACGGGTTTAGTACGCAGTATTTT. Its translation: CAGSYGFSTQYF.

This sequence joins TRBV2 and TRBJ2-3, with D possibly TRBD1 on 6 matching bases. CDR1 SNHLY and CDR2 FYNNEI come from the germline V gene. Between the trimmed V and J ends, which lost 6 bases and 5 bases, there was a span of 15 bases. The CDR3 is 14 amino acids. CDR3 DNA sequence: TGTGCCAGCAGCGGAGAGGGCAGGGGAGATACGCAGTATTTT. It yields the protein CASSGEGRGDTQYF.

A remark on this clonotype: Without the conserved terminal phenylalanine or tryptophan, this CDR3 likely stems from a read error. The J gene is TRBJ2-1, the V gene TRBV10-1; no clear D. This CDR3 region has 12 residues. Germline values: CDR1 WNHNN, CDR2 SYGVQD (reference sequence). CDR3 region: CASSQQNILQFS. CDR3 sequence (DNA): TGTGCCAGCAGCCAACAAAATATCCTGCAGTTCTCC.

On this clonotype itself: A much more abundant neighbour one base away suggests this may be a read error. This chain connects TRBV5-1 to TRBJ2-5; D remains ambiguous. This CDR3 has 11 amino acids. The germline V gene encodes CDR1 SGHRS and CDR2 YFSETQ. Trimming left V 4 bases short and J 4 bases short, with 5 bases between. Here the CDR3 DNA reads TGCGCCAGCAGCCAGCTAGAGACCCAGTACTTC. This encodes CASSQLETQYF.

This clonotype turned up a few times. V gene TRBV4-3 combines with J gene TRBJ2-5; TRBD2 aligns across 11 bases. V gave up 0 bases and J gave up 4 bases; unmatched junction bases: 4. The germline V gene encodes CDR1 LGHNA and CDR2 YSLEER. The CDR3 contains 16 residues. The CDR3 bases are TGCGCCAGCAGCCAAGATCCTAGCGGGAGGCTAGAGACCCAGTACTTC. Its translation: CASSQDPSGRLETQYF.

This clonotype was seen many times. CDR3 loop: CSARSLISGSTDTQYF. CDR3 DNA: TGCAGTGCTAGATCTTTGATAAGCGGGAGCACAGATACGCAGTATTTT. The V and J genes are TRBV20-1 and TRBJ2-3; maybe TRBD2 (6 bases). Between the trimmed V and J ends, which lost 2 bases and 0 bases, there was a span of 15 bases. Germline CDR1 is DFQATT and CDR2 is SNEGSKA (reference sequence). The CDR3 contains 16 residues.

This sequence joins TRBV7-9 and TRBJ2-5; D is possibly TRBD1 or TRBD2 (5 bases each). Trimming removed 5 bases at V and 4 bases at J, with 8 bases between. The length of the CDR3 is 12 residues. The germline gives CDR1 SEHNR, CDR2 FQNEAQ (reference sequence). The DNA for the CDR3 is TGTGCCAGCAGCCCCGGGGCAGAGACCCAGTACTTC. Translated: CASSPGAETQYF. Looking up the rest from reference TRBV7-9 and TRBJ2-5 gives the full variable domain: DTGVSQNPRHKITKRGQNVTFRCDPISEHNRLYWYRQTLGQGPEFLTYFQNEAQLEKSRLLSDRFSAERPKGSFSTLEIQRTEQGDSAMYLCASSPGAETQYFGPGTRLLVL.

This clonotype was recorded a few times. The CDR3 here is CASSPGDRENYGYTF. The CDR3 coding sequence is TGCGCCAGCAGCCCCGGGGACAGAGAGAACTATGGCTACACCTTC. The V gene is TRBV5-1, the J gene TRBJ1-2; TRBD1 matches at 7 bases. Germline values: CDR1 SGHRS, CDR2 YFSETQ. V was clipped by 4 bases and J by 2 bases; unmatched bases: 8. CDR3 length: 15 amino acids.

Of note for this clonotype: Compared with germline, one end of the junction differs, possibly owing to a read error. This sequence joins TRBV12-3 or TRBV12-4 and TRBJ1-1; the match to TRBD1 covers 8 bases. The CDR3 is 16 amino acids. DNA of the CDR3: TGTGCCAGCAGTTCAAGTCACCGGGACAGGAACGCTGAAGCTTTCTTT. Translating gives CASSSSHRDRNAEAFF.

This chain uses TRBV9 with TRBJ2-3, with 11 bases lining up with TRBD2. The germline CDR1 and CDR2 sequences are SGDLS and YYNGEE. This CDR3 contains 17 residues. V lost 4 bases to trimming and J lost 6 bases; unmatched junction nucleotides: 13. DNA of the CDR3: TGTGCCAGCAGCCGGACAGGACTAGCGGGCGCCGAGGATACGCAGTATTTT. Translated, it gives CASSRTGLAGAEDTQYF.

This clonotype was counted a few times. The chain combines TRBV7-8 with TRBJ2-2; D is perhaps TRBD1 or TRBD2 (5 bases each). This CDR3 has 13 amino acids. Trimming took off 10 bases at V and 6 bases at J, with 15 bases between the two ends. Germline V gene lookup returns CDR1 SGHVS and CDR2 FQNEAQ. CDR3 sequence reads: CAISRGAAGELFF. The CDR3 coding sequence is TGTGCCATCTCCCGGGGCGCGGCCGGGGAGCTGTTTTTT.

This clonotype was seen many times. J is TRBJ2-3 and V is TRBV24-1; 8 bases line up with TRBD2. The CDR3 runs to 14 residues. Germline V gives CDR1 KGHDR, CDR2 SFDVKD. J was trimmed by 4 bases and V by 8 bases; bases with no gene match: 7. The CDR3 is CATMAAGESDTQYF. CDR3 nucleotides: TGTGCCACCATGGCAGCGGGAGAATCAGATACGCAGTATTTT.

This clonotype was counted a few times. With a much larger clone just one base away, this may be a read error. The chain combines TRBV7-3 with TRBJ2-7; 13 bases are a match to TRBD2. The CDR3 consists of 16 residues. The V gene's germline CDR1 is SGHTA and CDR2 FQGTGA. DNA for the CDR3: TGTGCCGGCAGCTTAAATGGACTAGCGGGAGCCTACGAGCAGTACTTC. This sequence encodes CAGSLNGLAGAYEQYF.

The chain couples TRBV11-1 to TRBJ2-7; 9 bases line up with TRBD1. CDR1 is SGHAT and CDR2 is FQDESV in the germline V gene (reference sequence). With V trimmed by 1 base and J by 2 bases, 12 bases remained unmatched. The CDR3 has 18 residues. As DNA, the CDR3 is TGTGCCAGCAGCTTAGGATTTGCGAGAGGGGACAGGGCCTACGAGCAGTACTTC. Amino acids: CASSLGFARGDRAYEQYF.

In its sample, this clonotype was seen many times. V is TRBV6-1 and J is TRBJ1-2; no clear D. V lost 4 bases, J lost 5 bases, and 14 bases lay in between. CDR1 is MNHNS, CDR2 SASEGT, per germline. The CDR3 is made up of 14 amino acids. CDR3 in DNA: TGTGCCAGCAGTGTCGTTCTGACGGATTATGGCTACACCTTC. As protein: CASSVVLTDYGYTF.

This chain links TRBV2 with TRBJ2-2; 10 positions match TRBD1. J was trimmed by 6 bases and V by 5 bases; bases with no gene match: 12. The CDR3 has 17 residues. Germline values: CDR1 SNHLY, CDR2 FYNNEI. The chain's CDR3 is CASSYDRGQLGAGELFF. The CDR3 DNA reads TGTGCCAGCAGTTACGACAGGGGGCAACTTGGGGCCGGGGAGCTGTTTTTT.

This clonotype has just a few counts. This rearrangement joins TRBV20-1 to TRBJ1-3; weak D call: TRBD1 (6 bases). The V gene's germline CDR1 is DFQATT and CDR2 SNEGSKA (reference sequence). This CDR3 has 14 amino acids. Trimming took 6 bases from V and 4 from J, leaving 16 bases between them. CDR3 loop: CSAPYGGAGNTIYF. The CDR3 nucleotides are TGCAGTGCCCCGTATGGGGGCGCGGGAAACACCATATATTTT.